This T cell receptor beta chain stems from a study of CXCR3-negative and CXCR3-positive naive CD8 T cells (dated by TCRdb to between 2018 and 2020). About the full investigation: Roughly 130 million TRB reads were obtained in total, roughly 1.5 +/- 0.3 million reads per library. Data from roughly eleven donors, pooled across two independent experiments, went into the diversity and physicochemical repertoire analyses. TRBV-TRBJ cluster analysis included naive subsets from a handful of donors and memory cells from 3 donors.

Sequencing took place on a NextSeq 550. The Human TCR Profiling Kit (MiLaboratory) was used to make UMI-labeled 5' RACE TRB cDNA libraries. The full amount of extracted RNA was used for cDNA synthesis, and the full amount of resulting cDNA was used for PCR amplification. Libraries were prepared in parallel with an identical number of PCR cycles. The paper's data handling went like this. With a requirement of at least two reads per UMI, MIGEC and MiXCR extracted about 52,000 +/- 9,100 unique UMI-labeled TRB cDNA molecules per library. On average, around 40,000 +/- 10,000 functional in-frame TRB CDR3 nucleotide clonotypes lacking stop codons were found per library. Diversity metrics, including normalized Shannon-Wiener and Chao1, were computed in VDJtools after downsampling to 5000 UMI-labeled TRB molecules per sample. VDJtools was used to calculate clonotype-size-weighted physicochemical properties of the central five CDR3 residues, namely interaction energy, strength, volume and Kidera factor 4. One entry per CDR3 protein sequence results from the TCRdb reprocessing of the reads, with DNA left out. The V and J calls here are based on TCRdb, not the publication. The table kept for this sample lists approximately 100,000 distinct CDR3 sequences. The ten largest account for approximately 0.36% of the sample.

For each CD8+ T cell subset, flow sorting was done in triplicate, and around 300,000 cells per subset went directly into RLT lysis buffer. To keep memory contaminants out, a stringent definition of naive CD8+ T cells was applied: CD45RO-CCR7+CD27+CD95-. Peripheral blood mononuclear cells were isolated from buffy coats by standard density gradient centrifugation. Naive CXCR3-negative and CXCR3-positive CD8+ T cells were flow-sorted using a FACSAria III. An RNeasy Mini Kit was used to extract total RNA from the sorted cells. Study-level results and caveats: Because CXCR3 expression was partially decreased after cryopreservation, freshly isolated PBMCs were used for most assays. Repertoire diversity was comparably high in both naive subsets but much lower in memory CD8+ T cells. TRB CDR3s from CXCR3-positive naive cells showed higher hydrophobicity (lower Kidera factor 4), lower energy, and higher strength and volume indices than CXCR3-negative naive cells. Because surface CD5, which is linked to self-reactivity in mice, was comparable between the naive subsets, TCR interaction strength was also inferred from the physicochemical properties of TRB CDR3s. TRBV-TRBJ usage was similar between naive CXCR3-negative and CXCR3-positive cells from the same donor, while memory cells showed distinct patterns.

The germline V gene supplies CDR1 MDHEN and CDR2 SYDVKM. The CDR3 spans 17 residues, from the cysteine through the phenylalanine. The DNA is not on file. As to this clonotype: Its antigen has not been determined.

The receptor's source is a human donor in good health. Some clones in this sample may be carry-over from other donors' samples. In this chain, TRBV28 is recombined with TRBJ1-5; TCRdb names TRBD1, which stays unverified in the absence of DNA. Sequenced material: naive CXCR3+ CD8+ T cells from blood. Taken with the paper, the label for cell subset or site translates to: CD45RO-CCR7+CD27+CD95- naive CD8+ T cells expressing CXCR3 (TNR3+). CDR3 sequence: CASSSDQRGWRNQPQHF.